This TCR beta chain stems from a study of blood T cell repertoires in COVID-19. For the study at large: T cells, B-cell-depleted T cells, or PBMCs provided the cDNA or gDNA that served as material.

In the original processing: For nucleated cells, counts were estimated from reference gene primer amplification. Clones were sequenced by immunoSEQ multiplex PCR, and TCRdb holds only the in-frame ones, with some missing. The DNA was the basis for D and trimming; V, J and clone size are from that table. The table has over 150,000 clones, approximately 80% seen once; the top ten hold 9.5% to 15%. V lost 8 bases and J lost 5, with 11 bases in between. Per germline, CDR1 GTSNPN and CDR2 SVGIG (reference sequence). The CDR3 covers 11 residues. The chain is built from TRBV30 and TRBJ2-3; no reliable D call. The clonotype comes from a woman between 45 and 60 years old with acute or convalescent COVID-19. The specimen was peripheral blood. The CDR3 nucleotides are TGTGCCAGCTCCCTTGGAGATACGCAGTATTTT. As protein: CASSLGDTQYF.